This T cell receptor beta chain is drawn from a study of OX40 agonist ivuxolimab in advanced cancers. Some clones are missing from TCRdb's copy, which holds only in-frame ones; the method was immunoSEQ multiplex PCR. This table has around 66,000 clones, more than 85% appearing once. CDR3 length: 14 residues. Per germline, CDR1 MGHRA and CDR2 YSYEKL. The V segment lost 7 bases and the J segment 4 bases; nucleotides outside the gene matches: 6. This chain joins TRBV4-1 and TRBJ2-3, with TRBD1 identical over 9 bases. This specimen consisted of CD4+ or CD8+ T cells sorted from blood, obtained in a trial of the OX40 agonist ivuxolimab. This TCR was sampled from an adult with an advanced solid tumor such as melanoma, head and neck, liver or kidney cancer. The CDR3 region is CASKGRQGADTQYF. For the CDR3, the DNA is TGCGCCAGCAAGGGGAGACAGGGGGCAGATACGCAGTATTTT.